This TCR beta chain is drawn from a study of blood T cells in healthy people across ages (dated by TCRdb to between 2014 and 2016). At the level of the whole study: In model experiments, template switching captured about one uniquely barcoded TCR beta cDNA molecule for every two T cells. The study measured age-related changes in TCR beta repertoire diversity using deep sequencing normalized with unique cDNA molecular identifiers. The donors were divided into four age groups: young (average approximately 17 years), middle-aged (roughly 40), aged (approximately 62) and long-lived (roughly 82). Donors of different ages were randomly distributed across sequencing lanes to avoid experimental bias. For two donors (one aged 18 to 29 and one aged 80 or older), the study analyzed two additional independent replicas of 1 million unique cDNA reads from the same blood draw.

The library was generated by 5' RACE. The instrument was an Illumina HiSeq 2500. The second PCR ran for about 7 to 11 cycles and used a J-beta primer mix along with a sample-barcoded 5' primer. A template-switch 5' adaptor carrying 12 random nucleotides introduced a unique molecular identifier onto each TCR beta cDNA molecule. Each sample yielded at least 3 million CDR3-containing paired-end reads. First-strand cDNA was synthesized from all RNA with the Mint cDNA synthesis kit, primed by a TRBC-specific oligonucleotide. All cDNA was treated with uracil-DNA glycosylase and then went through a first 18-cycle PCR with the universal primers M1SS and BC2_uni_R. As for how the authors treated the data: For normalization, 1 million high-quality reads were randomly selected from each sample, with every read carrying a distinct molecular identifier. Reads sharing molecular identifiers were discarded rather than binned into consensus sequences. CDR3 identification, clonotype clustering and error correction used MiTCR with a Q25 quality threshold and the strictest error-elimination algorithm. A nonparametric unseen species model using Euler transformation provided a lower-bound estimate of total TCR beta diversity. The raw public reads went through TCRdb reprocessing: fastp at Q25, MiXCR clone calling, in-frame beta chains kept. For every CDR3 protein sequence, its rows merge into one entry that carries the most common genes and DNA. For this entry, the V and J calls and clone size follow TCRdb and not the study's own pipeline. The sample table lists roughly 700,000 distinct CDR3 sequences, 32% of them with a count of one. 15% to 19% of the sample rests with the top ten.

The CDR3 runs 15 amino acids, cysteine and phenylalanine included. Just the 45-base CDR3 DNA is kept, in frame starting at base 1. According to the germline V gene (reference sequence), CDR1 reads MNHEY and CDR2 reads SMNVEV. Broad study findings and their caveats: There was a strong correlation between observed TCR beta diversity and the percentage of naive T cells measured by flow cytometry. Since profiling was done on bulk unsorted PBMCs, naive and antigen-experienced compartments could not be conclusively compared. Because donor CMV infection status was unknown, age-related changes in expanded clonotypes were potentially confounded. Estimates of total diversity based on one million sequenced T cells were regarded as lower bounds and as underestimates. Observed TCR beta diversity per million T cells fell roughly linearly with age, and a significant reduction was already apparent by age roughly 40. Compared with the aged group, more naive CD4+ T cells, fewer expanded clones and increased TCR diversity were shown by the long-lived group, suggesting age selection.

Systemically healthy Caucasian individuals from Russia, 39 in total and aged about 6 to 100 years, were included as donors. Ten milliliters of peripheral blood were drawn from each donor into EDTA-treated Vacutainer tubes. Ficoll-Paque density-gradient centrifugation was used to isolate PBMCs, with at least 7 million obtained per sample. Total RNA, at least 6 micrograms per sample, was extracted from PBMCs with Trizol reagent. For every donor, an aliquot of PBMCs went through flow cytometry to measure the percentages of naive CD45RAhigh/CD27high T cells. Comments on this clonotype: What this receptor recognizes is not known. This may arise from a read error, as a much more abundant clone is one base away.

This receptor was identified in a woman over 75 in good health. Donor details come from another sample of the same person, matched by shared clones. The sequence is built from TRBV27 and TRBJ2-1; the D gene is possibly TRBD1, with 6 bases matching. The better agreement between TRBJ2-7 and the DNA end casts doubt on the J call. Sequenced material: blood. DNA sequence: TGTGCCAGCAGATTGGGGGCAACCCAATACAATGAGCAGTACTTC. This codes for CASRLGATQYNEQYF.